Included here is one T cell receptor beta chain sequence, with context. Its matching antigen is unknown. The sample originates from a study of shared clonotypes between healthy human individuals. This CDR3 comprises 14 residues. CDR1 MDHEN and CDR2 SYDVKM come from the germline V gene. The study, taken as a whole, reports: Represented diversity (both genetic and exposure-history) was limited by the small number of donors.

Clones were read by immunoSEQ multiplex PCR, and TCRdb kept only the in-frame ones, dropping some. The profile shows 150,000 to 200,000 clones, roughly 91% of them singletons. Source material: naive CD4+ T cells sorted from blood. Subset noted: CD45RA+ positively selected. The receptor comes from a woman aged 30 to 39 in good health. The genes are TRBV28 and TRBJ2-5; maybe TRBD2 (6 bases). The J call could be wrong; TRBJ2-7 is a better fit for the DNA end. This CDR3 is CASSFRTINYEQYF. The CDR3 DNA reads as TGTGCCAGCAGTTTCCGGACTATAAACTACGAGCAGTACTTC.